This TCR beta chain stems from a study of OX40 agonist ivuxolimab in advanced cancers. Study background: With a range of roughly 23 to 90, age averaged about 59 years, and around 83% were male. Checkpoint inhibitors had been given previously to 35% to 50% of patients. Study-wide points: Both CD4+ and CD8+ T cell populations in blood had undergone clonal expansion by week 6 at 0.1 to 3.0 mg/kg.

Blood sampling took place at baseline, cycle 4 day 1, and cycle 7 day 1. With respect to this clone: As yet, its antigen is unknown.

Sequencing was performed with immunoSEQ multiplex PCR; in TCRdb, only in-frame clones are kept and a portion is missing. Counted here are more than 25,000 clones, 92% occurring once; the ten biggest clones make up just under 9.5%. This CDR3 comprises 18 residues. From germline, CDR1 is MGHRA and CDR2 YSYEKL. J was trimmed by 2 bases and V by 0 bases; bases with no gene match: 7. The sequenced sample was CD4+ or CD8+ T cells sorted from blood, obtained in a trial of the OX40 agonist ivuxolimab. The clonotype was recovered from an adult with an advanced solid tumor such as melanoma, head and neck, liver or kidney cancer. This chain links TRBV4-1 with TRBJ1-6; 7 bases fit TRBD1. CDR3: CASSQEEDRRPYNSPLHF. The CDR3 DNA reads as TGCGCCAGCAGCCAAGAAGAGGACAGGAGGCCCTATAATTCACCCCTCCACTTT.